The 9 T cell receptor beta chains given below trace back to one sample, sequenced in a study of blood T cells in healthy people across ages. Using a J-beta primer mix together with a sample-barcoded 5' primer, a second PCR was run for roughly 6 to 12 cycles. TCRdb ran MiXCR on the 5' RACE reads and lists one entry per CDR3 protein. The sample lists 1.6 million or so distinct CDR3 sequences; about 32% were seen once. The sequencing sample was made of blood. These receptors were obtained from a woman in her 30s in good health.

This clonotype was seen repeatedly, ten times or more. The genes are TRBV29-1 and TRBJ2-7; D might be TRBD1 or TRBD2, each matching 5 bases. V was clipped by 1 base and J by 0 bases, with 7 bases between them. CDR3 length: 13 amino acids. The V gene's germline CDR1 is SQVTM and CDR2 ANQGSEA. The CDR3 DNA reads TGCAGCGTTGAAGGGGGGACCTCCTACGAGCAGTACTTC. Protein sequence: CSVEGGTSYEQYF.

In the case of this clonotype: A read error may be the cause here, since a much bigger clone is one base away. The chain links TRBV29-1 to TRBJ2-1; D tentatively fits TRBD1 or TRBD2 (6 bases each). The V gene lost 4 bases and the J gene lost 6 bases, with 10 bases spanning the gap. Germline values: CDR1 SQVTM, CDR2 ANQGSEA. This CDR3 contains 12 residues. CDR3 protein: CSVAGACNEQFF. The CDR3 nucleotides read TGCAGCGTTGCGGGGGCCTGCAATGAGCAGTTCTTC.

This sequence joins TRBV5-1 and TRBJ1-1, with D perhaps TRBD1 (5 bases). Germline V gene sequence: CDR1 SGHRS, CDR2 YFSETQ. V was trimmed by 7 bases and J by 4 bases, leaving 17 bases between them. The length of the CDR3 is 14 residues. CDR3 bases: TGCGCCAGCCACAACACGGGGAGGGGCACTGAAGCTTTCTTT. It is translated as CASHNTGRGTEAFF.

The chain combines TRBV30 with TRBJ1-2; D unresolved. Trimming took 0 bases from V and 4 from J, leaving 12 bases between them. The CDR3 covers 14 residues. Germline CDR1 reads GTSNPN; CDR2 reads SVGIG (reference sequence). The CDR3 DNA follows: TGTGCCTGGAGTGTACAATCAGGATTCTATGGCTACACCTTC. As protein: CAWSVQSGFYGYTF.

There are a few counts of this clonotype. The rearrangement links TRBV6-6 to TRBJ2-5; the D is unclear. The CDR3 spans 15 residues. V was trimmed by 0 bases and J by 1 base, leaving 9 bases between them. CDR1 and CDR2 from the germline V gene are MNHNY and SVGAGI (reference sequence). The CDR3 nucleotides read TGTGCCAGCAGTTACTCTAAGGGCGGCCAAGAGACCCAGTACTTC. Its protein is CASSYSKGGQETQYF.

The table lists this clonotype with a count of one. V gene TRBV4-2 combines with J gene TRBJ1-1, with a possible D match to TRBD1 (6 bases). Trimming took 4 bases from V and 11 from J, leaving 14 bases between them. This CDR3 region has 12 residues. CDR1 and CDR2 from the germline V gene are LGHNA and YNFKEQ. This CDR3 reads CASSRVGGEAFF. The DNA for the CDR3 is TGTGCCAGCAGCCGCGTAGGGGGAGAGGCTTTCTTT.

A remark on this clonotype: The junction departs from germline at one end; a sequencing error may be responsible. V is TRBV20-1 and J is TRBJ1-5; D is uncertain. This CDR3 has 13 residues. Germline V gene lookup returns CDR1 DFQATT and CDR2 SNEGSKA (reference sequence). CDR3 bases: TGCAGTGCTCGAGATACCTCAGGTCAGCCCCAGCATTTT. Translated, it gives CSARDTSGQPQHF.

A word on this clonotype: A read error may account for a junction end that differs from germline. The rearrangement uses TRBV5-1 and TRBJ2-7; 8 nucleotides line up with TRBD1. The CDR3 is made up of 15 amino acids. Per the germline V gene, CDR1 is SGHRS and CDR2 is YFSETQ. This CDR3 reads CTSRQAGTGSYEQYF. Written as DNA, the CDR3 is TGCACCAGCAGGCAAGCCGGGACAGGAAGCTACGAGCAGTACTTC.

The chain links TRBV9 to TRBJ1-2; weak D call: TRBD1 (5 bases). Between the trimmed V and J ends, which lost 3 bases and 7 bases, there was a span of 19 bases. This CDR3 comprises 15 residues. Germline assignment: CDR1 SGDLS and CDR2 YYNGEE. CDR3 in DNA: TGTGCCAGCAGCGCCGGGACCGGTAATATGGGTGGCTACACCTTC. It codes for CASSAGTGNMGGYTF.